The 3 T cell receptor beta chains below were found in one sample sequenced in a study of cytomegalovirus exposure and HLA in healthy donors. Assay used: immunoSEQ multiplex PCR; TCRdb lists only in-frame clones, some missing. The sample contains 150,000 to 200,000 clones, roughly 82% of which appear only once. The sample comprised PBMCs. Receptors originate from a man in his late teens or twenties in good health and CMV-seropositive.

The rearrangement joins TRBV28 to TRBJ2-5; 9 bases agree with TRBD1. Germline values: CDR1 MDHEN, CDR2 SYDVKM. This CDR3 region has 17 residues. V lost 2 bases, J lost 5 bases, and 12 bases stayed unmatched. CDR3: CASSLRGQGMTGETQYF. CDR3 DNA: TGTGCCAGCAGTTTACGGGGACAGGGCATGACGGGGGAGACCCAGTACTTC.

CDR3 nucleotides: TGTGCCAGCAGCGATAGCGGGAGAGGGAACGAGCAGTACTTC. Encoded protein: CASSDSGRGNEQYF. The V gene is TRBV7-6, the J gene TRBJ2-7, with 9 bases that match TRBD2. Per germline, CDR1 SGHVS and CDR2 FNYEAQ. This CDR3 contains 14 residues. V gave up 5 bases and J gave up 5 bases; unmatched junction bases: 7. Filled out from reference TRBV7-6 and TRBJ2-7, the complete variable domain reads GAGVSQSPRYKVTKRGQDVALRCDPISGHVSLYWYRQALGQGPEFLTYFNYEAQQDKSGLPNDRFSAERPEGSISTLTIQRTEQRDSAMYRCASSDSGRGNEQYFGPGTRLTVT.

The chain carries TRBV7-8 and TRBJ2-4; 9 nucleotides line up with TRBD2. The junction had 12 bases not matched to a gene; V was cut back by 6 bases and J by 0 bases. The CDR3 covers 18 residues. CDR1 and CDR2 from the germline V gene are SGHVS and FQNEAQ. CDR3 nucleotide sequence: TGTGCCAGCAGGTCGGGTCGTGCTAGCGGGGTAGCCAAAAACATTCAGTACTTC. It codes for CASRSGRASGVAKNIQYF. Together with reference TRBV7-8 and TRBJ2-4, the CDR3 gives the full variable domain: GAGVSQSPRYKVAKRGQDVALRCDPISGHVSLFWYQQALGQGPEFLTYFQNEAQLDKSGLPSDRFFAERPEGSVSTLKIQRTQQEDSAVYLCASRSGRASGVAKNIQYFGAGTRLSVL.